Below are 15 T cell receptor beta chains sequenced from a single sample in a study of control samples from healthy donors and cancer patients. Some clones are missing from TCRdb's copy, which holds only in-frame ones; the method was immunoSEQ multiplex PCR. The repertoire consists of some 140,000 clones, with more than 85% occurring once and the leading ten covering 8.5% to 9.5%. Sequenced material: blood. Every receptor here comes from a woman aged 25-40 years in good health.

This clone was counted a single time. The V call is TRBV19, the J call TRBJ2-2; weak D call: TRBD1 (6 bases). Trimming cost V 8 bases and J 4 bases, with 14 bases left between them. The CDR3 runs 14 residues. CDR1 is LNHDA and CDR2 is SQIVND in the germline V gene (reference sequence). As DNA, the CDR3 is TGTGCCAGTGCTTGGGGGCGAGGCACCGGGGAGCTGTTTTTT. Its translation: CASAWGRGTGELFF.

The chain links TRBV19 to TRBJ2-5, with 8 positions matching TRBD2. J gave up 2 bases and V 3 bases, and 2 bases lay outside the gene matches. The germline V gene has CDR1 LNHDA and CDR2 SQIVND (reference sequence). The CDR3 is 14 amino acids. The CDR3 is CASSMIAGQETQYF. CDR3 DNA: TGTGCCAGTAGTATGATAGCGGGACAAGAGACCCAGTACTTC.

The chain has TRBV4-2 and TRBJ1-5; D call uncertain. The CDR3 loop spans 13 amino acids. CDR1 and CDR2 (germline): LGHNA, YNFKEQ. The V gene lost 4 bases and the J gene lost 4 bases, with 8 bases spanning the gap. The CDR3 bases are TGTGCCAGCAGCCCAAATGCGAATCAGCCCCAGCATTTT. Protein: CASSPNANQPQHF.

The chain's CDR3 is CASSVVQNTGELFF. DNA for the CDR3: TGTGCCAGCAGTGTAGTACAGAACACCGGGGAGCTGTTTTTT. The chain joins TRBV6-4 to TRBJ2-2, with unresolved D. CDR1 and CDR2 (germline): MRHNA, SNTAGT. The germline V and J ends were trimmed by 4 bases and 1 base, with 7 bases remaining between them. This CDR3 is built from 14 residues.

This clone was detected once. This sequence joins TRBV5-1 and TRBJ1-2; TRBD1 might be the D (5 bases). CDR3 length equals 18 residues. Germline CDR1 and CDR2: SGHRS and YFSETQ. V shed 4 bases and J shed 5 bases, with 27 bases lying between them. The CDR3 loop reads CASSPEPIGTAGGYGYTF. In DNA form, the CDR3 reads TGCGCCAGCAGCCCCGAACCAATAGGGACGGCCGGGGGGTATGGCTACACCTTC.

This chain connects TRBV18 to TRBJ2-5; tentatively, D is TRBD2 (6 bases). The CDR3 is 16 residues long. Trimming pared 4 bases from V and 5 bases from J, leaving 20 bases between. Germline assignment: CDR1 KGHSH and CDR2 LQKENI. CDR3 protein: CASSRSVAQREETQYF. The DNA of the CDR3 is TGTGCCAGCTCACGAAGCGTGGCCCAACGGGAGGAGACCCAGTACTTC.

The chain combines TRBV2 with TRBJ1-1, with D possibly being TRBD1 (5 bases). Germline V gene sequence: CDR1 SNHLY, CDR2 FYNNEI. The CDR3 spans 12 residues. Deletions cut 4 bases from V and 11 bases from J, with 14 bases between. The chain's CDR3 is CASSGSGALAFF. CDR3 nucleotides: TGTGCCAGCAGTGGAAGCGGGGCCCTGGCTTTCTTT.

This chain links TRBV7-3 with TRBJ1-1; 8 positions match TRBD1. This CDR3 contains 17 residues. Looked up from germline, CDR1 is SGHTA and CDR2 is FQGTGA. V shed 5 bases and J 3 bases; nucleotides not matched to a gene: 14. The CDR3 bases are TGTGCCAGCAGCCATCCCCCCGGGACAGGAGTTTACACTGAAGCTTTCTTT. Translated: CASSHPPGTGVYTEAFF.

The chain has TRBV29-1 and TRBJ2-1; the D gene is possibly TRBD1 (6 bases). V lost 3 bases, J lost 8 bases, and 11 bases lay in between. The CDR3 runs 12 residues. Germline V gene sequence: CDR1 SQVTM, CDR2 ANQGSEA. The CDR3 here is CSVDWGRDEQFF. In DNA form, the CDR3 reads TGCAGCGTTGACTGGGGGCGGGATGAGCAGTTCTTC.

The chain links TRBV11-2 to TRBJ2-7, with 10 bases lining up with TRBD2. CDR1 and CDR2 from the germline V gene are SGHAT and FQNNGV. The CDR3 loop spans 19 amino acids. J lost 3 bases, V lost 0 bases, and 14 bases had no gene match. The CDR3 region has the DNA TGTGCCAGCAGCTTAGATAGGAGGACTAGCGGACTCCTTCACTACGAGCAGTACTTC. It specifies CASSLDRRTSGLLHYEQYF.

The V call is TRBV29-1, the J call TRBJ2-2; 12 nucleotides agree with TRBD2. The CDR3 is 15 amino acids. The J segment lost 1 base and the V segment lost 5 bases, leaving 2 bases of the junction unmatched. Germline CDR1 is SQVTM and CDR2 is ANQGSEA. The CDR3 sequence is CSVLLAGGNTGELFF. For the CDR3, the DNA is TGCAGCGTTTTACTAGCGGGAGGGAACACCGGGGAGCTGTTTTTT.

The genes are TRBV19 and TRBJ1-4, with unresolved D. This CDR3 region has 15 residues. V was pared by 3 bases and J by 0 bases, with 8 bases between. Germline V lookup: CDR1 LNHDA, CDR2 SQIVND (reference sequence). The CDR3 coding sequence is TGTGCCAGTAGTATCGGGGTTGCAACTAATGAAAAACTGTTTTTT. Translated: CASSIGVATNEKLFF.

The chain is built from TRBV7-9 and TRBJ1-1; 9 positions agree with TRBD1. The CDR3 has 14 residues. V shed 5 bases, J shed 0 bases, and the junction held 1 base outside the gene matches. CDR1 SEHNR and CDR2 FQNEAQ come from the germline V gene (reference sequence). CDR3 loop: CASSRDRVNTEAFF. In nucleotides, the CDR3 is TGTGCCAGCAGCCGGGACAGGGTGAACACTGAAGCTTTCTTT.

The chain combines TRBV9 with TRBJ2-1; the D gene is possibly TRBD2 (7 bases). CDR3 length equals 15 residues. Germline values: CDR1 SGDLS, CDR2 YYNGEE. Trimming stripped 4 bases from V and 3 bases from J, with 14 bases between. The CDR3 nucleotides are TGTGCCAGCAGCTCCAGGGGCGGGGGCTACAATGAGCAGTTCTTC. Translated: CASSSRGGGYNEQFF.

The rearrangement uses TRBV29-1 and TRBJ1-4; D gene unclear. V was cut by 6 bases and J by 8 bases, with 13 bases left in between. Germline V lookup: CDR1 SQVTM, CDR2 ANQGSEA. The CDR3 has 12 amino acids. The CDR3 nucleotides are TGCAGCGTGTCAGGATTAGGAGAAAAACTGTTTTTT. It codes for CSVSGLGEKLFF.